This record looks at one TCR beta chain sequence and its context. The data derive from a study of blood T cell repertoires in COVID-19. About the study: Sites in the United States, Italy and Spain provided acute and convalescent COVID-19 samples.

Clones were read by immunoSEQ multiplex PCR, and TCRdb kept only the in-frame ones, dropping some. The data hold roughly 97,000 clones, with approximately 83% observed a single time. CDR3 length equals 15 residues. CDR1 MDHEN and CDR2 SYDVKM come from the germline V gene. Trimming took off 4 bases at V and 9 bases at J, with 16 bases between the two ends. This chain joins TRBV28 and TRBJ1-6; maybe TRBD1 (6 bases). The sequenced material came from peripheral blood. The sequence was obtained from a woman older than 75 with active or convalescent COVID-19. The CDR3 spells CASSSQGRGFSPLHF. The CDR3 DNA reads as TGTGCCAGCAGTTCCCAGGGGAGGGGGTTTTCACCCCTCCACTTT.